This TCR beta chain was documented in a study of blood T cell repertoires in COVID-19. On the study more broadly: The United States, Italy and Spain were the sources of the acute and convalescent COVID-19 samples. PBMCs, B-cell-depleted T cells, or T cells were the source of the cDNA or gDNA that made up the material.

This CDR3 spans 13 amino acids. CDR1 and CDR2 from the germline V gene are GTSNPN and SVGIG (reference sequence). This clone turned up a few times. One junction end does not reproduce the germline sequence, and a read error may be involved. In the authors' workflow: Estimation of nucleated cell counts relied on the amplification of reference gene primers. The assay was immunoSEQ multiplex PCR, and TCRdb's table has in-frame clones only and misses some. V and J calls plus clone size are reproduced from that table; the DNA served to infer D and trimming. The sample records a few hundred thousand clones, 75% to 90% being singletons.

This sequence joins TRBV30 and TRBJ1-1; 7 bases align to TRBD1. Sequences were obtained from peripheral blood. The sequence was obtained from a man between 60 and 75 years old who had recovered from COVID-19. CDR3 bases: TGTGCCGGGAGGGACAGCTGGAACACTGAAGCTTTCTTT. It codes for CAGRDSWNTEAFF. Using reference TRBV30 and TRBJ1-1 for the parts outside the CDR3, the full variable domain is SQTIHQWPATLVQPVGSPLSLECTVEGTSNPNLYWYRQAAGRGLQLLFYSVGIGQISSEVPQNLSASRPQDRQFILSSKKLLLSDSGFYLCAGRDSWNTEAFFGQGTRLTVV.